The TCR beta chain under discussion was sequenced for a study of T cell repertoires in cytomegalovirus infection. Across the study: CMV infection together with matching HLA type was indicated by public TCR beta signatures. Study findings and constraints: HLA-C-restricted CMV clonotypes gave the most frequent clonotype in two of eight donors.

TCRdb re-derived calls from the reads in MiXCR, one entry per CDR3 protein. The sample shows approximately 910,000 distinct CDR3 sequences, less than 35% of them seen only once. Worth noting for this clonotype: Its target is unknown.

CDR1 is MNHEY, CDR2 SVGEGT, per germline. The CDR3 totals 14 residues. Between the trimmed V and J ends, which lost 6 bases and 4 bases, there was a span of 15 bases. J is TRBJ2-5 and V is TRBV6-2 or TRBV6-3, with D possibly matching TRBD2 (5 bases). This clonotype originated in a human donor in good health (CMV status not recorded). Some clones in this sample may be carry-over from other donors' samples. The source was cultured CD8+ T cells from PBMCs, collected from culture after CMV antigen stimulation. The CDR3 nucleotides are TGTGCCAGCAGCCCAGCGAACGGGGTAGAGACCCAGTACTTC. It codes for CASSPANGVETQYF.